The clone carrying this TCR beta chain was detected a few times. The target antigen is unknown. This specimen comes from a study of T cells in Graves' hyperthyroidism and ophthalmopathy. General study findings and limits: Peripheral blood also featured most of the thyroid clonotypes expanded above 0.001. Researchers report that a 13 V-J model separated ophthalmopathy from stable hyperthyroidism.

Diagnosis rested on symptoms, serum thyroxine and TRAb, thyroid ultrasound, and orbital computed tomography. Using RNA transcripts as the source, TCR beta CDR3 regions were amplified. RT-PCR in the first round (using the HTBI primer set) targeted the TCR CDR3. TCRdb processed the multiplex PCR reads anew with MiXCR; each CDR3 protein has one entry. The profile shows about 270,000 distinct CDR3 sequences, 22% of them singletons. Sequencing was carried out using blood. The sequence derives from a young man with Graves' ophthalmopathy.

CDR3 residues: CASSLEGNYEQYF. CDR3 bases: TGTGCCAGCAGCTTAGAGGGCAACTACGAGCAGTACTTC. The genes are TRBV7-8 and TRBJ2-7; D unclear. The CDR3 runs 13 residues. The germline gives CDR1 SGHVS, CDR2 FQNEAQ. The V end was cut by 1 base, the J end by 3 bases, with 7 bases between.